Presented here are 15 T cell receptor beta chains from one specimen sequenced in a study of control samples from healthy donors and cancer patients. Sequenced by immunoSEQ multiplex PCR; TCRdb stores in-frame clones only, minus some. This sample carries under 450,000 clones, roughly 90% of them seen once, and the ten largest clones take around 6.5%. The source material was PBMCs. These receptors all come from a man aged 35 to 55 with head and neck cancer.

The J gene is TRBJ2-5, the V gene TRBV2; D unclear. Germline CDR1 reads SNHLY; CDR2 reads FYNNEI. CDR3 size: 13 residues. V was cut by 3 bases and J by 2 bases, with 7 bases left in between. The CDR3 DNA follows: TGTGCCAGCAGTGAGGAAAGTCAAGAGACCCAGTACTTC. This translates into CASSEESQETQYF. Full variable domain (missing parts from reference TRBV2 and TRBJ2-5): EPEVTQTPSHQVTQMGQEVILRCVPISNHLYFYWYRQILGQKVEFLVSFYNNEISEKSEIFDDQFSVERPDGSNFTLKIRSTKLEDSAMYFCASSEESQETQYFGPGTRLLVL.

The chain couples TRBV14 to TRBJ2-4; no clear D. The CDR3 is 16 amino acids. Germline V CDR1 and CDR2: SGHDN, FVKESK. Trimming stripped 0 bases from V and 0 bases from J, with 9 bases between. The CDR3 here is CASSQDQRLAKNIQYF. In DNA form, the CDR3 reads TGTGCCAGCAGCCAAGATCAGCGATTAGCCAAAAACATTCAGTACTTC.

The chain uses TRBV9 and TRBJ1-2; D remains ambiguous. Trimming shortened V by 4 bases and J by 4 bases, and 14 bases separated the two germline ends. Germline CDR1 SGDLS, CDR2 YYNGEE. There are 14 residues in the CDR3. The CDR3 loop reads CASSHRTASYGYTF. For the CDR3, the DNA is TGTGCCAGCAGCCACCGGACCGCCTCCTATGGCTACACCTTC.

J is TRBJ1-5 and V is TRBV11-3, with D unresolved. V lost 1 base, J lost 0 bases, and 19 bases lay in between. This CDR3 has 19 residues. Germline V gene lookup returns CDR1 SGHNT and CDR2 YENEEA. CDR3 in DNA: TGTGCCAGCAGCTTAGGCCCGCTTACAGAAGTCTATAGCAATCAGCCCCAGCATTTT. It codes for CASSLGPLTEVYSNQPQHF.

The V gene is TRBV2, the J gene TRBJ2-5; D is unresolved. This CDR3 comprises 13 residues. Trimming left V 8 bases short and J 2 bases short, with 12 bases between. Germline CDR1 and CDR2: SNHLY and FYNNEI. The CDR3 region has the DNA TGTGCCAGCGGAACCGGACGGCAAGAGACCCAGTACTTC. Translating gives CASGTGRQETQYF.

The chain is built from TRBV18 and TRBJ1-1, with 9 nucleotides matching TRBD1. The germline CDR1 and CDR2 sequences are KGHSH and LQKENI. V lost 5 bases, J lost 0 bases, and 10 bases stayed unmatched. The CDR3 is 17 residues long. The CDR3 nucleotides read TGTGCCAGCTCAACAACCGGGACAGGGAATATGAACACTGAAGCTTTCTTT. Its protein is CASSTTGTGNMNTEAFF.

This chain links TRBV6-5 with TRBJ1-4; D unresolved. The germline gives CDR1 MNHEY, CDR2 SVGAGI. Deletions cut 6 bases from V and 8 bases from J, with 13 bases between. This CDR3 spans 13 amino acids. The CDR3 loop reads CASSLYRGEKLFF. The CDR3 DNA reads as TGTGCCAGCAGCCTCTATCGTGGGGAAAAACTGTTTTTT.

The V and J genes are TRBV30 and TRBJ2-7, with D hard to call. The CDR3 contains 14 residues. Trimming pared 6 bases from V and 3 bases from J, leaving 18 bases between. Per germline, CDR1 GTSNPN and CDR2 SVGIG (reference sequence). The CDR3 spells CACECTGQYYEQYF. CDR3 nucleotides: TGTGCCTGCGAGTGTACGGGCCAATACTACGAGCAGTACTTC.

The gene calls are TRBV3-1 (or the pseudogene TRBV3-2) and TRBJ2-5, with a possible D match to TRBD2 (6 bases). V lost 1 base, J lost 5 bases, and 14 bases lay in between. CDR3 size: 15 residues. Germline CDR1 and CDR2: LGHDT and YNNKEL (reference sequence). The CDR3 sequence is CASSQARTAGETQYF. The CDR3 bases are TGTGCCAGCAGCCAAGCACGAACGGCGGGGGAGACCCAGTACTTC.

V is TRBV11-2 and J is TRBJ2-7; 9 positions agree with TRBD2. The CDR3 is 16 amino acids. Germline-derived CDR1 and CDR2 are SGHAT and FQNNGV. V gave up 6 bases and J gave up 3 bases; unmatched junction bases: 12. CDR3 amino acids: CASSSIRGTSFYEQYF. The CDR3 DNA sequence: TGTGCCAGCAGTTCTATCCGCGGGACTAGCTTCTACGAGCAGTACTTC.

This chain joins TRBV30 and TRBJ1-1; D is unclear. The CDR3 runs 13 residues. V was pared by 1 base and J by 7 bases, with 13 bases between. Germline assignment: CDR1 GTSNPN and CDR2 SVGIG (reference sequence). The CDR3 DNA reads TGTGCCTGGAGTGAGGGTGGGGTGAATGAAGCTTTCTTT. This gives the protein CAWSEGGVNEAFF. The full variable domain, its missing parts supplied by reference TRBV30 and TRBJ1-1, is SQTIHQWPATLVQPVGSPLSLECTVEGTSNPNLYWYRQAAGRGLQLLFYSVGIGQISSEVPQNLSASRPQDRQFILSSKKLLLSDSGFYLCAWSEGGVNEAFFGQGTRLTVV.

The gene calls are TRBV9 and TRBJ2-5; 9 bases fit TRBD1. Losses at the gene ends were 4 bases for V and 5 bases for J; bases not matched to a gene: 12. This CDR3 has 16 amino acids. Germline V gene sequence: CDR1 SGDLS, CDR2 YYNGEE. The CDR3 coding sequence is TGTGCCAGCAGCACAACCGGGACAGGGCGCGGGGAGACCCAGTACTTC. Translation: CASSTTGTGRGETQYF.

The chain employs TRBV3-1 (or the pseudogene TRBV3-2) and TRBJ2-3, with D perhaps assigned TRBD1 or TRBD2 (6 bases each). The length of the CDR3 is 14 residues. V lost 7 bases and J 1 base, leaving 12 bases between the germline ends. CDR1 and CDR2 (germline): LGHDT, YNNKEL (reference sequence). CDR3 coding DNA: TGTGCCAGCACCAAGGAGGGGGGCACAGATACGCAGTATTTT. Translated, it gives CASTKEGGTDTQYF.

This chain links TRBV3-1 (or the pseudogene TRBV3-2) with TRBJ2-7, with a tentative D call TRBD1 (7 bases). Germline V gives CDR1 LGHDT, CDR2 YNNKEL (reference sequence). V was pared by 1 base and J by 0 bases, with 22 bases between. CDR3 length: 19 residues. The CDR3 loop reads CASSQVRGVTGVSSYEQYF. DNA of the CDR3: TGTGCCAGCAGCCAAGTTAGGGGGGTCACAGGGGTTAGCTCCTACGAGCAGTACTTC.

The J gene is TRBJ2-1, the V gene TRBV30; D unresolved. The length of the CDR3 is 11 residues. Germline V CDR1 and CDR2: GTSNPN, SVGIG (reference sequence). Deletions cut 3 bases from V and 6 bases from J, with 6 bases between. The CDR3 loop is CAWRESNEQFF. Here the CDR3 DNA reads TGTGCCTGGAGAGAAAGCAATGAGCAGTTCTTC. The complete variable domain, with remaining parts taken from reference TRBV30 and TRBJ2-1, reads SQTIHQWPATLVQPVGSPLSLECTVEGTSNPNLYWYRQAAGRGLQLLFYSVGIGQISSEVPQNLSASRPQDRQFILSSKKLLLSDSGFYLCAWRESNEQFFGPGTRLTVL.